Listed here are 30 T cell receptor beta chains from one sample, sequenced in a study of blood T cell repertoires in COVID-19. Sequencing was performed with immunoSEQ multiplex PCR; in TCRdb, only in-frame clones are kept and a portion is missing. The sample lists approximately 140,000 clones, over 75% occurring once. The sample was peripheral blood. The receptors shown here come from a woman aged 60-70 years with COVID-19, enrolled during active disease.

J is TRBJ1-2 and V is TRBV7-9, with 9 bases lining up with TRBD1. This CDR3 region has 13 residues. CDR1 and CDR2 from the germline V gene are SEHNR and FQNEAQ (reference sequence). V was clipped by 4 bases and J by 7 bases; unmatched bases: 4. CDR3 loop: CASSSGTGSGYTF. The CDR3 coding sequence is TGTGCCAGCAGCTCCGGGACAGGGTCTGGCTACACCTTC.

The chain recombines TRBV30 with TRBJ1-1; D is unresolved. The V gene lost 0 bases and the J gene lost 5 bases, with 13 bases spanning the gap. This CDR3 has 14 amino acids. Germline-derived CDR1 and CDR2 are GTSNPN and SVGIG (reference sequence). The CDR3 is CAWSVGGMVTEAFF. The CDR3 nucleotides read TGTGCCTGGAGTGTAGGAGGGATGGTTACTGAAGCTTTCTTT.

The V gene is TRBV7-9, the J gene TRBJ2-1; D possibly corresponds to TRBD2 (7 bases). The length of the CDR3 is 15 residues. The germline gives CDR1 SEHNR, CDR2 FQNEAQ (reference sequence). The V and J ends lost 2 bases and 5 bases respectively, with 13 bases between them. CDR3 sequence reads: CASSLYRGADNEQFF. As DNA, the CDR3 is TGTGCCAGCAGCTTATATCGGGGGGCAGACAATGAGCAGTTCTTC.

This chain links TRBV12-3 or TRBV12-4 with TRBJ2-1, with D maybe TRBD1 (6 bases). The CDR3 is made up of 12 amino acids. The V end lost 6 bases, the J end lost 9 bases, and 12 bases lay between the germline ends. In nucleotides, the CDR3 is TGTGCCAGCAGCAGGGACAACGGTGAGCAGTTCTTC. Translating gives CASSRDNGEQFF.

V and J are TRBV2 and TRBJ1-1; D is uncertain. V was cut by 7 bases and J by 1 base, with 7 bases left in between. The length of the CDR3 is 12 residues. Per germline, CDR1 SNHLY and CDR2 FYNNEI. In nucleotides, the CDR3 is TGTGCCAGCATCCCTCGGAACACTGAAGCTTTCTTT. It encodes CASIPRNTEAFF.

This clone was counted a single time. V gene TRBV7-8 combines with J gene TRBJ2-3, with 8 bases aligning to TRBD2. With V trimmed by 1 base and J by 2 bases, 2 bases remained unmatched. The CDR3 loop spans 15 amino acids. CDR1 is SGHVS and CDR2 is FQNEAQ in the germline V gene. CDR3 nucleotide sequence: TGTGCCAGCAGCTTAGGGACTAGCACCACAGATACGCAGTATTTT. Amino acids: CASSLGTSTTDTQYF. Using reference TRBV7-8 and TRBJ2-3 for the parts outside the CDR3, the full variable domain is GAGVSQSPRYKVAKRGQDVALRCDPISGHVSLFWYQQALGQGPEFLTYFQNEAQLDKSGLPSDRFFAERPEGSVSTLKIQRTQQEDSAVYLCASSLGTSTTDTQYFGPGTRLTVL.

This chain joins TRBV5-1 and TRBJ2-5; weak D call: TRBD1 (5 bases). This CDR3 is 16 amino acids long. V shed 4 bases and J shed 3 bases, with 19 bases lying between them. CDR1 is SGHRS, CDR2 YFSETQ, per germline. The CDR3 bases are TGCGCCAGCAGCCTATCAGGTGTGACAGAGGAAGAGACCCAGTACTTC. This encodes CASSLSGVTEEETQYF.

This chain uses TRBV5-1 with TRBJ1-1; D perhaps matches TRBD1 (5 bases). The CDR3 extends over 14 amino acids. Trimming stripped 5 bases from V and 0 bases from J, with 11 bases between. Germline V gene lookup returns CDR1 SGHRS and CDR2 YFSETQ. Here the CDR3 DNA reads TGCGCCAGCAGAGAACAGGTTATGAACACTGAAGCTTTCTTT. Its translation is CASREQVMNTEAFF.

The chain has TRBV12-3 or TRBV12-4 and TRBJ1-1; D may be TRBD1 (5 bases). Trimming left V 6 bases short and J 3 bases short, with 11 bases between. The CDR3 is made up of 13 amino acids. The CDR3 bases are TGTGCCAGCAGCCTACAGGTGTACACTGAAGCTTTCTTT. This encodes CASSLQVYTEAFF.

CDR3 residues: CASSFGASGGPRYNEQFF. CDR3 in DNA: TGTGCCAGCAGCTTCGGCGCTAGCGGGGGGCCGCGTTACAATGAGCAGTTCTTC. The genes are TRBV5-4 and TRBJ2-1; 11 bases match TRBD2. Trimming took 2 bases from V and 4 from J; bases not matched to a gene: 11. The CDR3 has 18 amino acids. Germline CDR1 reads SGHNT; CDR2 reads YYREEE (reference sequence).

The chain employs TRBV10-3 and TRBJ2-7; weak D call: TRBD1 (6 bases). Trimming took 10 bases from V and 0 from J, leaving 28 bases between them. Per germline, CDR1 ENHRY and CDR2 SYGVKD. The CDR3 spans 18 residues. The CDR3, as DNA: TGTGCCACCAAGGCCGTGGGGCTCGGACAGACTCTCTCCTACGAGCAGTACTTC. Amino acid sequence: CATKAVGLGQTLSYEQYF.

Only one count was recorded for this clone. The rearrangement joins TRBV28 to TRBJ1-1, with 7 bases lining up with TRBD1. J was trimmed by 8 bases and V by 1 base; bases with no gene match: 4. Looked up from germline, CDR1 is MDHEN and CDR2 is SYDVKM. This CDR3 is built from 13 residues. The CDR3 loop is CASSLYTGAEAFF. The CDR3 coding sequence is TGTGCCAGCAGTTTATATACAGGGGCGGAAGCTTTCTTT.

The rearrangement links TRBV3-1 (or the pseudogene TRBV3-2) to TRBJ2-7, with 10 bases identical to TRBD1. This CDR3 spans 15 amino acids. Germline CDR1 LGHDT, CDR2 YNNKEL (reference sequence). V shed 4 bases and J 5 bases; nucleotides not matched to a gene: 8. CDR3 residues: CASSPLTGGVDEQYF. CDR3 nucleotides: TGTGCCAGCAGCCCACTGACAGGGGGCGTGGACGAGCAGTACTTC.

This chain links TRBV2 with TRBJ2-2, with TRBD1 matching over 7 bases. The germline V gene encodes CDR1 SNHLY and CDR2 FYNNEI. The trim removed 7 bases at V and 0 bases at J, leaving 5 bases unmatched. The CDR3 spans 15 residues. The CDR3 region has the DNA TGTGCCAGCATCCAGGACAGGACGAACACCGGGGAGCTGTTTTTT. Translation: CASIQDRTNTGELFF.

This clone was recorded once. This chain connects TRBV7-3 to TRBJ2-1; D is possibly TRBD2 (6 bases). V dropped 5 bases and J dropped 8 bases, with 13 bases sitting between them. This CDR3 has 13 residues. The V gene's germline CDR1 is SGHTA and CDR2 FQGTGA. As DNA, the CDR3 is TGTGCCAGCAGCCCATTCGCGGGGTATGAGCAGTTCTTC. Amino acids: CASSPFAGYEQFF.

This clone was counted between two and nine times. A read error may produce the germline difference seen at one junction end. The rearrangement links TRBV7-2 to TRBJ1-4; the D is unclear. The CDR3 covers 15 residues. Germline V gene data show CDR1 as SGHTA and CDR2 as FQGNSA. DNA for the CDR3: TGTGCCAGCAGCTCCCAATCCGCAACTGATGAAAAACTGTTTTTT. The encoded protein is CASSSQSATDEKLFF. Drawing the rest from reference TRBV7-2 and TRBJ1-4, the complete variable domain is GAGVSQSPSNKVTEKGKDVELRCDPISGHTALYWYRQSLGQGLEFLIYFQGNSAPDKSGLPSDRFSAERTGGSVSTLTIQRTQQEDSAVYLCASSSQSATDEKLFFGSGTQLSVL.

The chain joins TRBV29-1 to TRBJ2-7; D may be TRBD2 (5 bases). Germline CDR1 and CDR2: SQVTM and ANQGSEA. CDR3 length equals 12 residues. V was trimmed by 4 bases and J by 4 bases, leaving 11 bases between them. The CDR3 DNA is TGCAGCGTTGTCGGAGGTCATTACGAGCAGTACTTC. The encoded protein is CSVVGGHYEQYF.

The chain carries TRBV5-5 and TRBJ1-2; no clear D. CDR1 and CDR2 from the germline V gene are SGHKS and YYEKEE (reference sequence). This CDR3 has 13 amino acids. V lost 9 bases to trimming and J lost 2 bases, with 14 bases between them. CDR3 residues: CATTPWENYGYTF. For the CDR3, the DNA is TGTGCCACAACCCCTTGGGAGAACTATGGCTACACCTTC.

The chain joins TRBV6-2 or TRBV6-3 to TRBJ2-3, with 14 bases lining up with TRBD2. CDR1 and CDR2 from the germline V gene are MNHEY and SVGEGT. The V segment lost 6 bases and the J segment 0 bases; nucleotides outside the gene matches: 11. The CDR3 totals 19 residues. The CDR3 coding sequence is TGTGCCAGCAGCCTCCGCCGCCGGACTAGCGGGGGGAGCACAGATACGCAGTATTTT. Amino acid sequence: CASSLRRRTSGGSTDTQYF.

This clone was seen only a few times. The rearrangement joins TRBV27 to TRBJ2-2; 10 bases fit TRBD1. The ends lost 2 bases at V and 7 bases at J; junction bases unmatched: 7. The CDR3 has 16 residues. From germline, CDR1 is MNHEY and CDR2 SMNVEV (reference sequence). The CDR3 coding sequence is TGTGCCAGCAGTTTAGGGGGACAGGGGACCAGCGGGGAGCTGTTTTTT. This codes for CASSLGGQGTSGELFF.

The gene calls are TRBV28 and TRBJ1-2; the match to TRBD1 covers 9 bases. This CDR3 region has 14 residues. Germline-derived CDR1 and CDR2 are MDHEN and SYDVKM. V shed 6 bases and J 2 bases; nucleotides not matched to a gene: 4. In DNA, the CDR3 is TGTGCCAGCAGCTACGGACAGGGGAACTATGGCTACACCTTC. Its protein product is CASSYGQGNYGYTF.

The J gene is TRBJ1-4, the V gene TRBV3-1 (or the pseudogene TRBV3-2); 9 bases are shared with TRBD1. The CDR3 is made up of 17 amino acids. Losses at the gene ends were 3 bases for V and 8 bases for J; bases not matched to a gene: 13. Germline CDR1 and CDR2: LGHDT and YNNKEL (reference sequence). CDR3 nucleotide sequence: TGTGCCAGCAGCCATGCCGGGACAGGGTCCTTTGGAGAAAAACTGTTTTTT. This translates into CASSHAGTGSFGEKLFF.

Written as DNA, the CDR3 is TGTGCCAGCAGCTTAGCGATCCACAGGGGTGGCTACACCTTC. Translating gives CASSLAIHRGGYTF. This chain uses TRBV7-8 with TRBJ1-2, with TRBD1 matching 7 bases. Trimming took 0 bases from V and 7 from J; bases not matched to a gene: 5. Germline V gene lookup returns CDR1 SGHVS and CDR2 FQNEAQ. CDR3 length equals 14 residues.

V is TRBV5-6 and J is TRBJ2-1; D is perhaps TRBD1 (5 bases). V gave up 5 bases and J gave up 9 bases, with 21 bases separating them. The length of the CDR3 is 15 residues. Germline assignment: CDR1 SGHDT and CDR2 YYEEEE. The CDR3 here is CASRSQGDSVIEQFF. CDR3 nucleotides: TGTGCCAGCAGATCGCAGGGTGACTCGGTCATTGAGCAGTTCTTC.

This clone was found once. This chain connects TRBV11-2 to TRBJ1-5; D is unclear. CDR1 SGHAT and CDR2 FQNNGV come from the germline V gene. The germline V and J ends were trimmed by 5 bases and 10 bases, with 12 bases remaining between them. The CDR3 runs 12 residues. In DNA form, the CDR3 reads TGTGCCAGCAGCAGACTTGGATCTCCCCAGCATTTT. It specifies CASSRLGSPQHF.

The V gene is TRBV11-2, the J gene TRBJ1-5; 9 positions agree with TRBD1. This CDR3 spans 16 amino acids. V lost 5 bases and J lost 3; bases outside the gene matches: 8. Germline V lookup: CDR1 SGHAT, CDR2 FQNNGV. This CDR3 is CASSPMTGGNNQPQHF. CDR3 nucleotide sequence: TGTGCCAGCAGCCCGATGACAGGGGGGAACAATCAGCCCCAGCATTTT.

This clone was found once. Here the CDR3 reads CASSPEEGWTEAFF. The CDR3, as DNA: TGTGCCAGCAGCCCCGAGGAGGGTTGGACTGAAGCTTTCTTT. V and J are TRBV9 and TRBJ1-1, with D hard to call. Trimming left V 4 bases short and J 5 bases short, with 15 bases between. The germline V gene encodes CDR1 SGDLS and CDR2 YYNGEE. The CDR3 sequence is 14 residues long. The whole variable domain, filled in from reference TRBV9 and TRBJ1-1, reads DSGVTQTPKHLITATGQRVTLRCSPRSGDLSVYWYQQSLDQGLQFLIQYYNGEERAKGNILERFSAQQFPDLHSELNLSSLELGDSALYFCASSPEEGWTEAFFGQGTRLTVV.

The table lists this clone with a count of one. The gene calls are TRBV4-1 and TRBJ1-4; a possible D gene is TRBD1 (5 bases). Germline CDR1 MGHRA, CDR2 YSYEKL. V lost 0 bases, J lost 8 bases, and 16 bases lay in between. This CDR3 is built from 16 residues. The CDR3 region is CASSQELGGKFEKLFF. The DNA for the CDR3 is TGCGCCAGCAGCCAAGAATTGGGGGGAAAATTCGAAAAACTGTTTTTT.

The rearrangement links TRBV10-3 to TRBJ1-2; the D gene is possibly TRBD1 (5 bases). The V gene lost 8 bases and the J gene lost 6 bases, with 13 bases spanning the gap. CDR1 is ENHRY and CDR2 is SYGVKD in the germline V gene. The CDR3 totals 12 residues. Written as DNA, the CDR3 is TGTGCCATCGAGGGGACTGTCGATGGCTACACCTTC. Protein sequence: CAIEGTVDGYTF.

The rearrangement links TRBV9 to TRBJ1-2; 9 bases are a match to TRBD1. Per germline, CDR1 SGDLS and CDR2 YYNGEE. The CDR3 loop spans 14 amino acids. V was pared by 0 bases and J by 5 bases, with 2 bases of the junction left unmatched. As DNA, the CDR3 is TGTGCCAGCAGCGTAGTGGGACAGGGATATGGCTACACCTTC. Amino acid sequence: CASSVVGQGYGYTF.